The 31 T cell receptor beta chains presented below share a single source sample, sequenced in a study of Ad26.COV2.S vaccination and SARS-CoV-2 variants. Treatment in this sample: around 19 received Ad26.COV2.S at low or high dose, single or two shots; 5 received placebo; per-sample allocation not given. After the first vaccine or placebo injection, samples were drawn on day 63. Repertoires were generated with immunoSEQ multiplex PCR, while TCRdb's copy carries only in-frame clones and drops some. The table includes 400,000 to 450,000 clones, about 90% detected once. Sequencing was performed on peripheral blood, taken in a trial of Ad26.COV2.S vaccine versus placebo. The receptors shown here come from a person between 18 and 65 years old who received the Ad26.COV2.S COVID-19 vaccine or a placebo.

This CDR3 is CASSLEGQSGANVLTF. The CDR3 DNA is TGTGCCAGCAGTTTAGAGGGACAGTCTGGGGCCAACGTCCTGACTTTC. V is TRBV28 and J is TRBJ2-6; 7 positions agree with TRBD1. The V segment lost 2 bases and the J segment 1 base; nucleotides outside the gene matches: 2. The CDR3 has 16 amino acids. CDR1 and CDR2 (germline): MDHEN, SYDVKM.

The genes are TRBV7-2 and TRBJ2-7; TRBD1 agrees at 7 bases. The CDR3 length is 15 residues. CDR1 is SGHTA, CDR2 FQGNSA, per germline. Germline trimming cut 5 bases from V and 3 bases from J; bases unmatched to any gene: 10. Here the CDR3 reads CASSGPVDRVYEQYF. The CDR3 DNA reads TGTGCCAGCAGCGGTCCGGTAGACAGGGTCTACGAGCAGTACTTC.

The V and J genes are TRBV9 and TRBJ2-5; 11 bases map to TRBD2. Germline V gene sequence: CDR1 SGDLS, CDR2 YYNGEE. Trimming cost V 4 bases and J 5 bases; bases outside gene matches: 4. CDR3 length: 14 amino acids. DNA of the CDR3: TGTGCCAGCAGCTACCGGACTAGCGGGGAGACCCAGTACTTC. Amino acid sequence: CASSYRTSGETQYF. The variable domain in full, completed from reference TRBV9 and TRBJ2-5, reads DSGVTQTPKHLITATGQRVTLRCSPRSGDLSVYWYQQSLDQGLQFLIQYYNGEERAKGNILERFSAQQFPDLHSELNLSSLELGDSALYFCASSYRTSGETQYFGPGTRLLVL.

The rearrangement uses TRBV6-4 and TRBJ2-2; TRBD1 matches 8 bases. This CDR3 spans 14 amino acids. CDR1 MRHNA and CDR2 SNTAGT come from the germline V gene. Trimming removed 6 bases from V and 7 bases from J; junction bases left unmatched: 7. CDR3 nucleotides: TGTGCCAGCAGGGCTGACAGGGGTAACGGGGAGCTGTTTTTT. This sequence encodes CASRADRGNGELFF.

The chain couples TRBV11-3 to TRBJ1-1; tentative D call: TRBD1 (6 bases). Germline assignment: CDR1 SGHNT and CDR2 YENEEA. V was clipped by 8 bases and J by 0 bases, with 10 bases between them. The CDR3 runs to 13 residues. The CDR3: CASGKGVNTEAFF. CDR3 nucleotides: TGTGCCAGCGGTAAGGGGGTGAACACTGAAGCTTTCTTT.

V gene TRBV4-1 combines with J gene TRBJ1-1; D unresolved. The V and J ends lost 0 bases and 4 bases respectively, with 12 bases between them. The germline gives CDR1 MGHRA, CDR2 YSYEKL. The CDR3 spans 15 residues. CDR3 DNA sequence: TGCGCCAGCAGCCAAGATACAACCTATGGCACTGAAGCTTTCTTT. Amino acids: CASSQDTTYGTEAFF.

This clone was seen a handful of times. This sample also contains other DNA sequences that code for the same CDR3. This chain connects TRBV19 to TRBJ2-7, with 7 bases matching TRBD1. With 1 base clipped from V and 2 bases from J, the junction kept 2 bases outside the gene matches. Germline CDR1 LNHDA, CDR2 SQIVND (reference sequence). The CDR3 spans 14 residues. The CDR3 loop reads CASSIGQGAYEQYF. The DNA of the CDR3 is TGTGCCAGTAGTATAGGCCAGGGGGCCTACGAGCAGTACTTC.

This clone was found a few times. The chain carries TRBV5-8 and TRBJ1-2; no firm D call. The germline gives CDR1 SGHTS, CDR2 YDEGEE. V was trimmed by 5 bases and J by 3 bases, leaving 14 bases between them. This CDR3 is built from 14 residues. The CDR3 region has the DNA TGTGCCAGCAGTAGGGTAGCGTTATACTATGGCTACACCTTC. It is translated as CASSRVALYYGYTF.

CDR3 region: CASSPLAGTNDEQYF. The CDR3 DNA follows: TGTGCCAGCAGCCCGCTCGCTGGGACTAACGACGAGCAGTACTTC. The chain has TRBV11-2 and TRBJ2-7; 7 nucleotides match TRBD2. Germline loops: CDR1 SGHAT, CDR2 FQNNGV. CDR3 length: 15 residues. V gave up 5 bases and J gave up 5 bases; unmatched junction bases: 12.

The chain carries TRBV18 and TRBJ2-5; tentatively, D is TRBD2 (6 bases). Trimming left V 1 base short and J 1 base short, with 7 bases between. CDR3 size: 14 residues. The germline V gene encodes CDR1 KGHSH and CDR2 LQKENI. CDR3 coding DNA: TGTGCCAGCTCACCACAGCGGGTCCAAGAGACCCAGTACTTC. It specifies CASSPQRVQETQYF. Combining the CDR3 with reference TRBV18 and TRBJ2-5 gives the whole variable domain NAGVMQNPRHLVRRRGQEARLRCSPMKGHSHVYWYRQLPEEGLKFMVYLQKENIIDESGMPKERFSAEFPKEGPSILRIQQVVRGDSAAYFCASSPQRVQETQYFGPGTRLLVL.

Points on this clone: Other DNA sequences within the sample encode an identical CDR3. J is TRBJ1-5 and V is TRBV7-2; the match to TRBD1 covers 9 bases. The germline gives CDR1 SGHTA, CDR2 FQGNSA. V trimming: 3 bases; J trimming: 4 bases; junction bases outside the gene matches: 1. The CDR3 contains 14 residues. CDR3 DNA sequence: TGTGCCAGCAGCTTGGGACAGGGTAATCAGCCCCAGCATTTT. Translating it yields CASSLGQGNQPQHF.

The chain has TRBV7-2 and TRBJ2-7, with TRBD1 as a possible D gene (5 bases). The CDR3 extends over 15 amino acids. V was cut by 2 bases and J by 2 bases, with 13 bases left in between. Germline values: CDR1 SGHTA, CDR2 FQGNSA. CDR3 residues: CASSLNRNPPYEQYF. DNA for the CDR3: TGTGCCAGCAGCTTAAACAGGAACCCCCCCTACGAGCAGTACTTC.

V is TRBV3-1 (or the pseudogene TRBV3-2) and J is TRBJ2-2; 9 nucleotides align to TRBD1. Germline CDR1 reads LGHDT; CDR2 reads YNNKEL (reference sequence). The CDR3 sequence is 18 residues long. After removal of 0 bases from V and 2 bases from J, the junction contained 7 bases not matched to a gene. The CDR3 is CASSQDTWDRANTGELFF. In nucleotides, the CDR3 is TGTGCCAGCAGCCAAGATACTTGGGACAGGGCAAACACCGGGGAGCTGTTTTTT.

The rearrangement uses TRBV19 and TRBJ1-2; the D is unclear. Germline V CDR1 and CDR2: LNHDA, SQIVND (reference sequence). The CDR3 is 12 amino acids. V lost 2 bases and J 8 bases, leaving 9 bases between the germline ends. The CDR3 DNA reads TGTGCCAGTAGTATAATTATGGGCGGCTACACCTTC. Translating gives CASSIIMGGYTF.

The V and J genes are TRBV19 and TRBJ1-1; the match to TRBD1 covers 12 bases. The CDR3 length is 17 residues. V was pared by 10 bases and J by 7 bases, with 19 bases of the junction left unmatched. Germline CDR1 and CDR2: LNHDA and SQIVND (reference sequence). The CDR3 DNA reads TGTGCCACTAACACAGGGCCGGGACAGGGGGCTGCCGGTGAAGCTTTCTTT. This encodes CATNTGPGQGAAGEAFF.

The rearrangement uses TRBV6-1 and TRBJ2-7, with D perhaps given as TRBD1 or TRBD2 (5 bases each). This CDR3 comprises 18 residues. Germline CDR1 is MNHNS and CDR2 is SASEGT. The V end was cut by 4 bases, the J end by 3 bases, with 25 bases between. The CDR3, as DNA: TGTGCCAGCAGTGGGGACGGACCTATGATCATAAACGACTACGAGCAGTACTTC. Protein: CASSGDGPMIINDYEQYF.

The chain carries TRBV6-1 and TRBJ1-1, with TRBD1 identical over 7 bases. J lost 6 bases, V lost 4 bases, and 14 bases had no gene match. The CDR3 is 16 residues long. From germline, CDR1 is MNHNS and CDR2 SASEGT. The CDR3 loop is CASSVLPGQLYSEAFF. The CDR3 region has the DNA TGTGCCAGCAGTGTCCTCCCGGGACAGCTATACTCTGAAGCTTTCTTT.

The chain employs TRBV30 and TRBJ2-5; 10 bases fit TRBD1. The V and J ends lost 8 bases and 0 bases, in that order; junction bases with no gene match: 6. The CDR3 consists of 14 residues. From germline, CDR1 is GTSNPN and CDR2 SVGIG (reference sequence). CDR3 bases: TGTGCCGGGACAGGGGAACTCTACCAAGAGACCCAGTACTTC. Translated, it gives CAGTGELYQETQYF.

This chain connects TRBV11-2 to TRBJ1-3; the match to TRBD1 covers 8 bases. CDR3 length: 17 amino acids. Looked up from germline, CDR1 is SGHAT and CDR2 is FQNNGV. Losses at the gene ends were 4 bases for V and 0 bases for J; bases not matched to a gene: 8. The CDR3 loop is CASSSKGQASSGNTIYF. The CDR3 bases are TGTGCCAGCAGCTCAAAGGGACAGGCGAGCTCTGGAAACACCATATATTTT. The whole variable domain, filled in from reference TRBV11-2 and TRBJ1-3, reads EAGVAQSPRYKIIEKRQSVAFWCNPISGHATLYWYQQILGQGPKLLIQFQNNGVVDDSQLPKDRFSAERLKGVDSTLKIQPAKLEDSAVYLCASSSKGQASSGNTIYFGEGSWLTVV.

The V gene is TRBV28, the J gene TRBJ2-7; no firm D call. The V gene's germline CDR1 is MDHEN and CDR2 SYDVKM. The germline V and J ends were trimmed by 7 bases and 0 bases, with 16 bases remaining between them. CDR3 length: 15 amino acids. CDR3 DNA sequence: TGTGCCAGCACTTCACCGCTTCTTCCCTCCTACGAGCAGTACTTC. Amino acids: CASTSPLLPSYEQYF.

This chain uses TRBV2 with TRBJ2-5, with D possibly called TRBD1 or TRBD2 (6 bases each). This CDR3 comprises 12 residues. Germline loops: CDR1 SNHLY, CDR2 FYNNEI. V was shortened by 5 bases and J by 5 bases, with 9 bases between the two germline ends. DNA of the CDR3: TGTGCCAGCAGTAGGGGGGCGGAGACCCAGTACTTC. Translation: CASSRGAETQYF. The full variable domain, its missing parts supplied by reference TRBV2 and TRBJ2-5, is EPEVTQTPSHQVTQMGQEVILRCVPISNHLYFYWYRQILGQKVEFLVSFYNNEISEKSEIFDDQFSVERPDGSNFTLKIRSTKLEDSAMYFCASSRGAETQYFGPGTRLLVL.

This clone was recorded once. The chain couples TRBV4-3 to TRBJ2-3, with TRBD2 identical over 15 bases. Per the germline V gene, CDR1 is LGHNA and CDR2 is YSLEER. The CDR3 runs 17 residues. The ends lost 4 bases at V and 3 bases at J; junction bases unmatched: 5. Written as DNA, the CDR3 is TGCGCCAGCAGCCGCGGGACTAGCGGGGGGAAGACAGATACGCAGTATTTT. Protein: CASSRGTSGGKTDTQYF.

This chain joins TRBV7-9 and TRBJ2-2; TRBD1 agrees at 9 bases. V gave up 7 bases and J gave up 5 bases; unmatched junction bases: 8. Germline CDR1 reads SEHNR; CDR2 reads FQNEAQ (reference sequence). The CDR3 sequence is 15 residues long. CDR3 nucleotides: TGTGCCAGCACCCTACGGACAGGGGAGACCGGGGAGCTGTTTTTT. Translation gives CASTLRTGETGELFF. Full variable domain (remainder filled in from reference TRBV7-9 and TRBJ2-2): DTGVSQNPRHKITKRGQNVTFRCDPISEHNRLYWYRQTLGQGPEFLTYFQNEAQLEKSRLLSDRFSAERPKGSFSTLEIQRTEQGDSAMYLCASTLRTGETGELFFGEGSRLTVL.

The rearrangement links TRBV5-8 to TRBJ2-3; a possible D gene is TRBD2 (5 bases). V was trimmed by 0 bases and J by 2 bases, leaving 10 bases between them. Germline CDR1 SGHTS, CDR2 YDEGEE. The CDR3 covers 15 residues. CDR3 in DNA: TGTGCCAGCAGCTTGGCCCGGGGAATCACAGATACGCAGTATTTT. As protein: CASSLARGITDTQYF.

The chain couples TRBV18 to TRBJ1-2; possible D gene TRBD1, 5 bases. Between the trimmed V and J ends, which lost 0 bases and 3 bases, there was a span of 11 bases. There are 15 residues in the CDR3. Germline lookup yields CDR1 KGHSH and CDR2 LQKENI. The CDR3 DNA sequence: TGTGCCAGCTCACCACCGGGGCAGGGAGACTATGGCTACACCTTC. It codes for CASSPPGQGDYGYTF.

The chain links TRBV5-6 to TRBJ2-3; 12 bases match TRBD2. Germline V gene data show CDR1 as SGHDT and CDR2 as YYEEEE. The CDR3 length is 16 residues. J gave up 4 bases and V 6 bases, and 9 bases lay outside the gene matches. CDR3 nucleotide sequence: TGTGCCAGCACCTCCACTAGCGGGGGGTGGCCAGATACGCAGTATTTT. Its protein product is CASTSTSGGWPDTQYF.

A single count supports this clone. CDR3 DNA: TGTGCCAGCATCCGAGGGGTACCAGCAGGGGGCGCGGAGACCCAGTACTTC. This encodes CASIRGVPAGGAETQYF. J is TRBJ2-5 and V is TRBV27, with TRBD1 matching over 8 bases. V shed 7 bases, J shed 5 bases, and the junction held 18 bases outside the gene matches. Germline V gives CDR1 MNHEY, CDR2 SMNVEV (reference sequence). This CDR3 contains 17 residues.

V and J are TRBV5-1 and TRBJ2-3, with 11 bases matching TRBD2. The CDR3 sequence is 17 residues long. V shed 4 bases and J 2 bases; nucleotides not matched to a gene: 9. Germline CDR1 reads SGHRS; CDR2 reads YFSETQ. In nucleotides, the CDR3 is TGCGCCAGCAGCCGGAGTGTGACTAGCGGGGACACAGATACGCAGTATTTT. Its translation is CASSRSVTSGDTDTQYF.

This chain joins TRBV6-1 and TRBJ1-3; D is unresolved. The V gene lost 4 bases and the J gene lost 0 bases, with 13 bases spanning the gap. Per germline, CDR1 MNHNS and CDR2 SASEGT. The CDR3 loop spans 16 amino acids. CDR3 protein: CASSAGQTSSGNTIYF. CDR3 DNA: TGTGCCAGCAGTGCGGGTCAAACGAGCTCTGGAAACACCATATATTTT.

The V and J genes are TRBV6-6 and TRBJ1-5, with 9 bases that match TRBD1. This CDR3 comprises 15 residues. V lost 10 bases to trimming and J lost 1 base; unmatched junction nucleotides: 8. The germline V gene encodes CDR1 MNHNY and CDR2 SVGAGI (reference sequence). Here the CDR3 reads CATQGQGRSNQPQHF. CDR3 in DNA: TGTGCCACGCAGGGACAGGGTAGGAGCAATCAGCCCCAGCATTTT.

The chain links TRBV6-2 or TRBV6-3 to TRBJ1-2, with a possible D match to TRBD1 (5 bases). CDR1 and CDR2 from the germline V gene are MNHEY and SVGEGT. Trimming took 6 bases from V and 5 from J, leaving 19 bases between them. The CDR3 consists of 15 residues. CDR3 region: CASSRGSRWGYGYTF. The CDR3 DNA reads as TGTGCCAGCAGCCGAGGGAGCCGTTGGGGGTATGGCTACACCTTC.